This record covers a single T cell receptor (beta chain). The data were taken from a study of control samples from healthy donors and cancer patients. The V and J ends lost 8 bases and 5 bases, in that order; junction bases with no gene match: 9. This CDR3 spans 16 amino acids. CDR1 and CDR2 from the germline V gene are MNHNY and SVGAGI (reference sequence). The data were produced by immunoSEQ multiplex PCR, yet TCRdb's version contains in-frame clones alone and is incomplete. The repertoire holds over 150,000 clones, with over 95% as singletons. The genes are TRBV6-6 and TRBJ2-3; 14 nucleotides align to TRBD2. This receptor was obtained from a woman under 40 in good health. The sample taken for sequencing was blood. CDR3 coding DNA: TGTGCCAGCTGGGACGTGGGGACTAGCGGGAGAGATACGCAGTATTTT. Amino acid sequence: CASWDVGTSGRDTQYF.